Presented here are 16 T cell receptor beta chains from one specimen sequenced in a study of identical twins. TCRdb fed the 5' RACE reads into MiXCR, producing one record per CDR3 protein. The sample has 310,000 or so distinct CDR3 sequences, roughly 10% seen once. These data were also filed under a second study, of yellow fever vaccine responses in identical twins.

Sequencing was carried out using CD8+ T cells sorted from blood. Every receptor here comes from a woman aged 18 to 35 in good health.

This clonotype was picked up many times. The rearrangement joins TRBV29-1 to TRBJ2-3; D gene ambiguous. Deletions cut 1 base from V and 2 bases from J, with 7 bases between. The germline CDR1 and CDR2 sequences are SQVTM and ANQGSEA. CDR3 length equals 13 residues. Written as DNA, the CDR3 is TGCAGCGTTGAAGTCCAGTCCACAGATACGCAGTATTTT. It codes for CSVEVQSTDTQYF.

Only a few counts were recorded for this clonotype. The genes are TRBV20-1 and TRBJ2-7; perhaps TRBD1 as D (5 bases). Trimming removed 0 bases at V and 3 bases at J, with 15 bases between. Germline V gene lookup returns CDR1 DFQATT and CDR2 SNEGSKA (reference sequence). The CDR3 loop spans 15 amino acids. The CDR3 DNA sequence: TGCAGTGCTAGAGATAGGGGTTCGGTTGGCTACGAGCAGTACTTC. Its protein is CSARDRGSVGYEQYF.

This clonotype occurred many times. The chain uses TRBV7-2 and TRBJ2-1; D ambiguous. The CDR3 totals 15 residues. The V end lost 1 base, the J end lost 8 bases, and 15 bases lay between the germline ends. The V gene's germline CDR1 is SGHTA and CDR2 FQGNSA. Written as DNA, the CDR3 is TGTGCCAGCAGCTTAGTGGGCAGACTCACGGATGAGCAGTTCTTC. Its translation is CASSLVGRLTDEQFF.

This clonotype was counted ten times or more. The chain links TRBV6-4 to TRBJ2-7; D not certain. The CDR3 sequence is 11 residues long. The V and J ends lost 4 bases and 3 bases respectively, with 4 bases between them. Per germline, CDR1 MRHNA and CDR2 SNTAGT. Here the CDR3 reads CASSGYYEQYF. The CDR3 DNA reads TGTGCCAGCAGTGGCTACTACGAGCAGTACTTC.

In its sample, this clonotype was seen many times. The chain combines TRBV4-3 with TRBJ1-4, with D tentatively TRBD1 (6 bases). Trimming removed 3 bases from V and 8 bases from J, with 16 bases in between. Germline V lookup: CDR1 LGHNA, CDR2 YSLEER. The CDR3 has 15 amino acids. The CDR3 DNA follows: TGCGCCAGCAGCCAGGGGGCCTTAAAGGGAGAAAAACTGTTTTTT. Encoded protein: CASSQGALKGEKLFF.

V and J are TRBV5-6 and TRBJ2-4; 8 bases are a match to TRBD2. The CDR3 has 13 residues. Germline V lookup: CDR1 SGHDT, CDR2 YYEEEE. With V trimmed by 4 bases and J by 8 bases, 5 bases remained unmatched. As DNA, the CDR3 is TGTGCCAGCAGCGACGGGACTAGTGACATTCAGTACTTC. Its translation: CASSDGTSDIQYF.

This clonotype was detected only a few times. The J gene is TRBJ2-7, the V gene TRBV10-3; no reliable D call. The CDR3 runs to 13 residues. CDR1 is ENHRY and CDR2 is SYGVKD in the germline V gene. Trimming stripped 2 bases from V and 2 bases from J, with 7 bases between. CDR3 sequence reads: CAISEDVAYEQYF. The CDR3 nucleotides are TGTGCCATCAGTGAGGACGTAGCCTACGAGCAGTACTTC.

V usage is TRBV24-1 and J usage is TRBJ2-1; D unclear. Trimming removed 3 bases from V and 10 bases from J, with 12 bases in between. Germline V gene sequence: CDR1 KGHDR, CDR2 SFDVKD. There are 13 residues in the CDR3. Here the CDR3 reads CATSDGTASEQFF. The CDR3 nucleotides read TGTGCCACCAGTGATGGAACAGCCTCGGAGCAGTTCTTC.

With respect to this clonotype: One end of the junction fails to match germline, which may point to a read error. The rearrangement links TRBV4-3 to TRBJ2-7; 12 bases line up with TRBD2. There are 15 residues in the CDR3. Germline V gene data show CDR1 as LGHNA and CDR2 as YSLEER. The CDR3 reads CVSSLGTSGSYEQYF. The CDR3 DNA reads as TGCGTCAGCAGCCTCGGGACTAGCGGGTCCTACGAGCAGTACTTC.

CDR3 DNA sequence: TGTGCCAGCAGCTCCTGGCGGGAGAACACCGGGGAGCTGTTTTTT. It yields the protein CASSSWRENTGELFF. This chain links TRBV11-2 with TRBJ2-2; D possibly corresponds to TRBD2 (6 bases). V was shortened by 4 bases and J by 1 base, with 10 bases between the two germline ends. CDR1 and CDR2 from the germline V gene are SGHAT and FQNNGV. The CDR3 covers 15 residues.

The sample holds many counts of this clonotype. This rearrangement joins TRBV6-2 or TRBV6-3 to TRBJ2-2, with no clear D. Germline assignment: CDR1 MNHEY and CDR2 SVGEGT. The CDR3 has 16 amino acids. Trimming cost V 7 bases and J 7 bases, with 22 bases left between them. CDR3 residues: CASTPPIFVQDGELFF. CDR3 bases: TGTGCCAGCACCCCGCCCATCTTCGTTCAGGACGGGGAGCTGTTTTTT.

This clonotype was counted a few times. This chain connects TRBV20-1 to TRBJ2-7; D is perhaps TRBD1 or TRBD2 (5 bases each). CDR3 length: 14 residues. V lost 2 bases, J lost 2 bases, and 13 bases lay in between. From germline, CDR1 is DFQATT and CDR2 SNEGSKA (reference sequence). The CDR3 DNA sequence: TGCAGTGCTAGAAGGGACCCGACACCCTACGAGCAGTACTTC. This codes for CSARRDPTPYEQYF.

V is TRBV5-1 and J is TRBJ2-1; 14 bases line up with TRBD2. The CDR3 covers 16 residues. Germline CDR1 is SGHRS and CDR2 is YFSETQ. Trimming cost V 4 bases and J 7 bases; bases outside gene matches: 7. CDR3: CASSPGLAGGRNEQFF. CDR3 sequence (DNA): TGCGCCAGCAGCCCCGGACTAGCGGGGGGCAGGAATGAGCAGTTCTTC.

This clonotype was counted many times. V gene TRBV7-6 combines with J gene TRBJ2-1; TRBD2 matches 10 bases. Germline CDR1 reads SGHVS; CDR2 reads FNYEAQ. V was pared by 6 bases and J by 5 bases, with 7 bases of the junction left unmatched. The CDR3 has 15 residues. CDR3 amino acids: CASRELAGLNNEQFF. CDR3 coding DNA: TGTGCCAGCAGAGAACTAGCGGGACTCAACAATGAGCAGTTCTTC.

This clonotype was counted between two and nine times. The genes are TRBV4-1 and TRBJ2-3, with unresolved D. CDR1 is MGHRA and CDR2 is YSYEKL in the germline V gene. The CDR3 has 15 amino acids. Trimming shortened V by 0 bases and J by 2 bases, and 9 bases separated the two germline ends. CDR3 DNA: TGCGCCAGCAGCCAAGAAACCCGAGACACAGATACGCAGTATTTT. Residues: CASSQETRDTDTQYF.

This clonotype occurred many times. J is TRBJ2-7 and V is TRBV4-3; no clear D. This CDR3 has 14 amino acids. V dropped 1 base and J dropped 2 bases, with 9 bases sitting between them. Germline V gene data show CDR1 as LGHNA and CDR2 as YSLEER. CDR3 nucleotides: TGCGCCAGCAGCCAAGGGACGGGCACCTACGAGCAGTACTTC. Translating gives CASSQGTGTYEQYF.